The entry that follows covers one TCR beta chain sequence. This entry is derived from a study of technical replicates of blood from a few donors. Looked up from germline, CDR1 is SGHTA and CDR2 is FQGNSA. This CDR3 contains 14 residues. J was trimmed by 7 bases and V by 2 bases; bases with no gene match: 6. This table comes from immunoSEQ multiplex PCR, and its TCRdb copy is limited to in-frame clones, with some not included. The sample contains 70,000 or so clones, over 75% of which appear only once. What was sequenced was PBMCs. The clonotype comes from a human donor in good health. Some clones in this sample may be carry-over from other donors' samples. J is TRBJ2-3 and V is TRBV7-2; 7 positions match TRBD2. For the CDR3, the DNA is TGTGCCAGCAGCTTACTAGCGGAGGGGTATACGCAGTATTTT. It encodes CASSLLAEGYTQYF.